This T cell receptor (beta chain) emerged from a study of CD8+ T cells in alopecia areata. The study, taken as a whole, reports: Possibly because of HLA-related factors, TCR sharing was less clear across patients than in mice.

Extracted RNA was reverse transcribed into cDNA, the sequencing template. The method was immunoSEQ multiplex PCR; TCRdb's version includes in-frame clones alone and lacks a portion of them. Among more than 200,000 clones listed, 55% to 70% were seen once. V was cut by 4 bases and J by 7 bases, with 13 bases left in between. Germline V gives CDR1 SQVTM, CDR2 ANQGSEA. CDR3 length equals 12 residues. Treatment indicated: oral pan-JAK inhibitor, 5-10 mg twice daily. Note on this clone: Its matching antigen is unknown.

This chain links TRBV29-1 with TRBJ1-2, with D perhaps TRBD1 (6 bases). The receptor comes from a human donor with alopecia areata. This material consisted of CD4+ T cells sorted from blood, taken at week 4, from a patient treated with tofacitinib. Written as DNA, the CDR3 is TGCAGCGTTGGTCCCACAGGGCTTGGCTACACCTTC. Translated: CSVGPTGLGYTF.